The 19 T cell receptor beta chains listed next were all sequenced from one sample in a study of cytomegalovirus exposure and HLA in healthy donors. PCR involved 60 Vbeta and 13 Jbeta primers. The method was immunoSEQ multiplex PCR; TCRdb's version includes in-frame clones alone and lacks a portion of them. Of some 180,000 clones in the sample, 70% to 90% were seen once. Sequencing was done on a sample of PBMCs. The origin of the receptors is a man under 40 in good health and CMV-seropositive.

The chain combines TRBV19 with TRBJ2-3; TRBD2 matches at 8 bases. J lost 1 base, V lost 6 bases, and 6 bases had no gene match. The germline V gene has CDR1 LNHDA and CDR2 SQIVND (reference sequence). The CDR3 is made up of 15 amino acids. The CDR3 bases are TGTGCCAGTAGACTACTAGCGGTGGGCACAGATACGCAGTATTTT. It is translated as CASRLLAVGTDTQYF.

This clone was observed a handful of times. The chain is built from TRBV10-3 and TRBJ2-7; D is uncertain. In germline, CDR1 is ENHRY, CDR2 SYGVKD. The CDR3 has 13 amino acids. The ends were cut back, 3 bases at V and 9 bases at J, with 15 bases in the middle. CDR3 region: CAISELMERPQYF. The CDR3 nucleotides are TGTGCCATCAGTGAATTGATGGAGAGGCCGCAGTACTTC.

V usage is TRBV15 and J usage is TRBJ2-1, with TRBD2 matching 12 bases. This CDR3 spans 18 amino acids. The V gene's germline CDR1 is LNHNV and CDR2 YYDKDF (reference sequence). J gave up 3 bases and V 0 bases, and 6 bases lay outside the gene matches. The CDR3 region has the DNA TGTGCCACCAGCAGAGATGCGTCTAGCGGGAGGGACTACAATGAGCAGTTCTTC. This sequence encodes CATSRDASSGRDYNEQFF. Based on the CDR3 plus reference TRBV15 and TRBJ2-1, the full variable domain is DAMVIQNPRYQVTQFGKPVTLSCSQTLNHNVMYWYQQKSSQAPKLLFHYYDKDFNNEADTPDNFQSRRPNTSFCFLDIRSPGLGDTAMYLCATSRDASSGRDYNEQFFGPGTRLTVL.

DNA for the CDR3: TGTGCCAGCAGCCCCCGGGACAGGGTAAGGAAGCAGTACGTC. This gives the protein CASSPRDRVRKQYV. V is TRBV11-2 and J is TRBJ2-7, with 9 bases that match TRBD1. Germline CDR1 reads SGHAT; CDR2 reads FQNNGV. The CDR3 loop spans 14 amino acids. J was trimmed by 8 bases and V by 5 bases; bases with no gene match: 10.

V gene TRBV7-6 combines with J gene TRBJ1-1; 7 nucleotides line up with TRBD1. This CDR3 is 12 amino acids long. The V gene's germline CDR1 is SGHVS and CDR2 FNYEAQ. The V and J ends lost 5 bases and 4 bases, in that order; junction bases with no gene match: 1. The CDR3 coding sequence is TGTGCCAGCAGCCAGGGGGGCACTGAAGCTTTCTTT. This codes for CASSQGGTEAFF.

V usage is TRBV19 and J usage is TRBJ2-2, with 11 nucleotides matching TRBD2. V lost 1 base and J lost 5; bases outside the gene matches: 0. Germline CDR1 LNHDA, CDR2 SQIVND (reference sequence). The CDR3 contains 15 residues. The CDR3 nucleotides are TGTGCCAGTAGTATAGGACTAGCGGGGACCGGGGAGCTGTTTTTT. Protein product: CASSIGLAGTGELFF. Complete variable domain (other parts from reference TRBV19 and TRBJ2-2): DGGITQSPKYLFRKEGQNVTLSCEQNLNHDAMYWYRQDPGQGLRLIYYSQIVNDFQKGDIAEGYSVSREKKESFPLTVTSAQKNPTAFYLCASSIGLAGTGELFFGEGSRLTVL.

This chain uses TRBV6-1 with TRBJ2-7; the match to TRBD2 covers 8 bases. The CDR3 contains 12 residues. Per the germline V gene, CDR1 is MNHNS and CDR2 is SASEGT. V lost 6 bases, J lost 7 bases, and 5 bases stayed unmatched. The DNA of the CDR3 is TGTGCCAGCAGCGGAACGGGAGGGGAGCAGTACGTC. As protein: CASSGTGGEQYV.

This clone was seen only a few times. V gene TRBV7-9 combines with J gene TRBJ1-3, with a tentative D call TRBD1 (6 bases). The V gene lost 4 bases and the J gene lost 0 bases, with 16 bases spanning the gap. The germline V gene encodes CDR1 SEHNR and CDR2 FQNEAQ (reference sequence). The CDR3 runs to 17 residues. CDR3 residues: CASSSMADSYSGNTIYF. In DNA form, the CDR3 reads TGTGCCAGCAGCTCAATGGCGGACAGTTACTCTGGAAACACCATATATTTT.

V gene TRBV4-3 combines with J gene TRBJ2-3; no definite D call. Germline CDR1 LGHNA, CDR2 YSLEER. The CDR3 consists of 15 residues. V gave up 3 bases and J gave up 0 bases, with 10 bases separating them. The CDR3 DNA is TGCGCCAGCAGCCAGATTAGATGGAGCACAGATACGCAGTATTTT. Its protein product is CASSQIRWSTDTQYF.

The gene calls are TRBV5-1 and TRBJ1-2; 8 positions agree with TRBD1. The length of the CDR3 is 14 residues. Germline CDR1 and CDR2: SGHRS and YFSETQ. The trim removed 4 bases at V and 6 bases at J, leaving 8 bases unmatched. The CDR3 reads CASSGTQGAHGYTF. Here the CDR3 DNA reads TGCGCCAGCAGCGGGACGCAGGGGGCGCATGGCTACACCTTC.

V usage is TRBV7-2 and J usage is TRBJ2-5, with TRBD1 identical over 7 bases. J was trimmed by 5 bases and V by 6 bases; bases with no gene match: 9. There are 14 residues in the CDR3. From germline, CDR1 is SGHTA and CDR2 FQGNSA. This CDR3 reads CASRGQQRWETQYF. In nucleotides, the CDR3 is TGTGCCAGCAGGGGACAGCAACGATGGGAGACCCAGTACTTC. The full variable domain, its missing parts supplied by reference TRBV7-2 and TRBJ2-5, is GAGVSQSPSNKVTEKGKDVELRCDPISGHTALYWYRQSLGQGLEFLIYFQGNSAPDKSGLPSDRFSAERTGGSVSTLTIQRTQQEDSAVYLCASRGQQRWETQYFGPGTRLLVL.

V gene TRBV10-2 combines with J gene TRBJ2-3; TRBD2 agrees at 8 bases. Trimming cost V 3 bases and J 2 bases; bases outside gene matches: 7. CDR3 length equals 16 residues. The V gene's germline CDR1 is WSHSY and CDR2 SAAADI. CDR3 nucleotides: TGCGCCAGCAGTGACCCCGGGAGGGGACCCACAGATACGCAGTATTTT. The encoded protein is CASSDPGRGPTDTQYF.

The chain employs TRBV5-5 and TRBJ2-2, with 7 bases identical to TRBD2. Germline loops: CDR1 SGHKS, CDR2 YYEKEE (reference sequence). This CDR3 comprises 13 residues. V trimming: 3 bases; J trimming: 4 bases; junction bases outside the gene matches: 0. The CDR3 DNA reads as TGTGCCAGCAGCTGGGGGGGCACCGGGGAGCTGTTTTTT. Its protein product is CASSWGGTGELFF.

This clone was detected once. This chain connects TRBV5-1 to TRBJ2-2; perhaps TRBD2 as D (5 bases). Trimming stripped 0 bases from V and 6 bases from J, with 12 bases between. The CDR3 has 15 amino acids. Germline lookup yields CDR1 SGHRS and CDR2 YFSETQ. CDR3 residues: CASSLEVTGSGELFF. In DNA, the CDR3 is TGCGCCAGCAGCTTGGAGGTTACGGGATCCGGGGAGCTGTTTTTT.

The V gene is TRBV11-3, the J gene TRBJ1-1, with 10 nucleotides matching TRBD1. Germline CDR1 reads SGHNT; CDR2 reads YENEEA. The CDR3 covers 14 residues. The J segment lost 11 bases and the V segment lost 1 base, leaving 7 bases of the junction unmatched. The CDR3 loop reads CASSLATGGANAFF. The CDR3 DNA reads TGTGCCAGCAGCTTAGCGACAGGGGGCGCAAATGCTTTCTTT.

CDR3 residues: CASSYNPDTEAFF. CDR3 coding DNA: TGTGCCAGCAGCTACAATCCCGACACTGAAGCTTTCTTT. The rearrangement links TRBV7-3 to TRBJ1-1; D is uncertain. CDR3 length: 13 residues. V dropped 4 bases and J dropped 3 bases, with 9 bases sitting between them. Germline CDR1 reads SGHTA; CDR2 reads FQGTGA.

This chain uses TRBV13 with TRBJ2-5; D perhaps matches TRBD1 (5 bases). CDR1 and CDR2 from the germline V gene are PRHDT and FYEKMQ (reference sequence). V was cut by 3 bases and J by 2 bases, with 10 bases left in between. CDR3 length: 14 residues. CDR3 amino acids: CASSFPGHQETQYF. The CDR3 coding sequence is TGTGCCAGCAGCTTCCCCGGACATCAAGAGACCCAGTACTTC.

This clone was counted once. This sequence joins TRBV5-8 and TRBJ2-7, with D maybe TRBD2 (6 bases). Germline V lookup: CDR1 SGHTS, CDR2 YDEGEE. This CDR3 is 13 amino acids long. The V end was cut by 4 bases, the J end by 7 bases, with 15 bases between. CDR3 sequence (DNA): TGTGCCAGCAGCCGCCGGAGGGGAGTAGAGCAGTACTTC. Its translation: CASSRRRGVEQYF.

The V and J genes are TRBV5-1 and TRBJ2-5; weak D call: TRBD1 (5 bases). CDR1 and CDR2 from the germline V gene are SGHRS and YFSETQ. This CDR3 is 15 amino acids long. V lost 0 bases and J lost 5, with 14 bases in between. For the CDR3, the DNA is TGCGCCAGCAGCTTGGAGCAGGGAATGTCGGAGACCCAGTACTTC. Translated: CASSLEQGMSETQYF.